This TCR beta chain was observed in a study of radiotherapy plus CTLA-4 blockade in lung cancer. Trimming removed 3 bases at V and 6 bases at J, with 16 bases between. The V gene's germline CDR1 is SGDLS and CDR2 YYNGEE. CDR3 size: 15 residues. Profiled with immunoSEQ multiplex PCR; TCRdb holds only in-frame clones, not every one. The sample consists of roughly 50,000 clones, around nine tenths of them appearing once. This chain joins TRBV9 and TRBJ2-1; D perhaps matches TRBD1 (5 bases). The material was peripheral blood, obtained from a patient treated with radiotherapy plus ipilimumab. This TCR derives from a human donor with non-small cell lung cancer whose response to radiotherapy plus ipilimumab could not be evaluated. The CDR3 DNA reads TGTGCCAGCAGCGGGCTAGGGGTGGCTAGCAATGAGCAGTTCTTC. Its protein is CASSGLGVASNEQFF.